This TCR beta chain was observed in a study of blood T cell repertoires in COVID-19. The wider study: The origin of the acute and convalescent COVID-19 samples was the United States, Italy and Spain.

Germline V gene sequence: CDR1 WNHNN, CDR2 SYGVQD (reference sequence). The CDR3 extends over 13 amino acids. Trimming stripped 3 bases from V and 4 bases from J, with 7 bases between. Original processing notes: It was from reference gene primer amplification that nucleated cell counts were estimated. Clones were read by immunoSEQ multiplex PCR, and TCRdb kept only the in-frame ones, dropping some. That table supplies the V and J calls and clone size; D and trimming were determined from the DNA. The data contain about 400,000 clones, around 90% of them singletons. Recruits, aged roughly 18 to 100 years, lived in 24 US areas. Clinical histories supplied by participants themselves formed the basis of cohort assignment.

The specimen sequenced was PBMCs or T cells enriched from blood (not recorded which). The chain uses TRBV10-1 and TRBJ2-1; D might be TRBD2 (5 bases). The sequence derives from a woman aged 40 to 55 with acute COVID-19. CDR3 DNA: TGCGCCAGCAGTGACGGGGAATACAATGAGCAGTTCTTC. Translation gives CASSDGEYNEQFF.